This TCR beta chain stems from a study of long-term antiretroviral therapy in people with HIV. V dropped 1 base and J dropped 7; count of bases not matched to a gene: 3. The germline V gene encodes CDR1 SGHTA and CDR2 FQGTGA. This CDR3 is built from 14 residues. Run at survey level, the immunoSEQ assay was version v3.0. Some clones are missing from TCRdb's copy, which holds only in-frame ones; the method was immunoSEQ multiplex PCR. Seen here are 25,000 to 30,000 clones, roughly four fifths observed once, and the top ten hold around 10%. The starting material was unsorted PBMCs, obtained 0.8 years before starting antiretroviral therapy. The chain uses TRBV7-3 and TRBJ2-2; 7 bases are a match to TRBD2. The clonotype originates from a young man with HIV. In nucleotides, the CDR3 is TGTGCCAGCAGCTTAAATGGGAGGGGCGGGGAGCTGTTTTTT. Its translation: CASSLNGRGGELFF.